This TCR beta chain comes out of a study of tumor-infiltrating lymphocytes in primary liver carcinoma. This clonotype was seen more than once but under ten times. From 500 ng of total RNA, TCR beta-specific cDNA was reverse-transcribed using a constant-region primer. ARM-PCR, slightly modified, supplied the TCR beta libraries through three nested multiplex PCR rounds. In TCRdb, the multiplex PCR reads were re-called with MiXCR into one record per CDR3 protein. The top ten hold 37% of the sample, which has 35,000 to 40,000 distinct CDR3 sequences, roughly 80% seen once. Investigators took RNA and DNA out together from about 21-30 mg of unsorted bulk tissue. Primary liver carcinoma in the patients was surgically resected. The source material was tumor-adjacent normal liver tissue. The clonotype was recovered from a man aged 40-49 years with primary liver carcinoma and hepatitis B virus infection.

In DNA form, the CDR3 reads TGTGCCAGATCCACGGACGAGGGCAATCAGCCCCAGCATTTT. The encoded protein is CARSTDEGNQPQHF. The chain has TRBV2 and TRBJ1-5, with D unclear. This CDR3 region has 14 residues. Germline V lookup: CDR1 SNHLY, CDR2 FYNNEI. V was shortened by 9 bases and J by 2 bases, with 14 bases between the two germline ends.